These T cell receptor beta chains were read from a single sample in a study of blood T cell repertoires in COVID-19. The protocol was immunoSEQ multiplex PCR, while the TCRdb copy is restricted to in-frame clones and leaves out a portion. The sample holds 150,000 to 200,000 clones, around 85% seen once. Sequencing input: peripheral blood. The source of these receptors is a man between 65 and 85 years old with active or convalescent COVID-19. The CDR3 runs from the conserved cysteine through the conserved F or W. Fields, in order: J gene, clone size, D gene, V gene, CDR3 DNA, CDR3 protein. D genes are given only for firm matches. Size is omitted from some rows. Given values are once, few, many or a class for expanded clones.

j_call: TRBJ1-6
clone_size: -
d_call: TRBD1
v_call: TRBV3-1/TRBV3-2
cdr3_nt: TGTGCCAGCAGCTCCTGGGACAGGAATTCACCCCTCCACTTT
cdr3_aa: CASSSWDRNSPLHF

j_call: TRBJ2-1
clone_size: -
d_call: -
v_call: TRBV11-2
cdr3_nt: TGTGCCAGCAGCTTCTCTTTCTCCTACAATGAGCAGTTCTTC
cdr3_aa: CASSFSFSYNEQFF

j_call: TRBJ1-2
clone_size: -
d_call: -
v_call: TRBV4-3
cdr3_nt: TGCGCCAGCAGCCAAGATTGGGGAGGGGGAGGTAACTATGGCTACACCTTC
cdr3_aa: CASSQDWGGGGNYGYTF

j_call: TRBJ1-1
clone_size: -
d_call: TRBD1
v_call: TRBV27
cdr3_nt: TGTGCCAGCAGTTTTTCAGGGGGACAACTAGCTTTCTTT
cdr3_aa: CASSFSGGQLAFF

j_call: TRBJ2-3
clone_size: -
d_call: TRBD1
v_call: TRBV6-1
cdr3_nt: TGTGCCAGCAGTGATTTGGGACAGGAGTATTTT
cdr3_aa: CASSDLGQEYF

j_call: TRBJ2-7
clone_size: -
d_call: TRBD2
v_call: TRBV3-1/TRBV3-2
cdr3_nt: TGTGCCAGCAGCCAAGGTTTAGCGGGCGAGCAGTACTTC
cdr3_aa: CASSQGLAGEQYF

j_call: TRBJ1-6
clone_size: -
d_call: TRBD1
v_call: TRBV27
cdr3_nt: TGTGCCAGCAAAGACAGGGCGCTCTCCTATAATTCACCCCTCCACTTT
cdr3_aa: CASKDRALSYNSPLHF

j_call: TRBJ2-1
clone_size: few
d_call: TRBD2
v_call: TRBV30
cdr3_nt: TGTGCCACCGATAGCGGGAGCGTGTCGTTTGAGCAGTTCTTC
cdr3_aa: CATDSGSVSFEQFF

j_call: TRBJ2-7
clone_size: once
d_call: TRBD1
v_call: TRBV7-9
cdr3_nt: TGTGCCAGCAGCGGTCCGGGACAGACCTACGAGCAGTACTTC
cdr3_aa: CASSGPGQTYEQYF

j_call: TRBJ1-2
clone_size: few
d_call: TRBD1
v_call: TRBV4-3
cdr3_nt: TGCGCCAGCAGCCAAGATGGGTCGGGACAGGGGATCTATGGCTACACCTTC
cdr3_aa: CASSQDGSGQGIYGYTF

j_call: TRBJ2-3
clone_size: -
d_call: -
v_call: TRBV3-1/TRBV3-2
cdr3_nt: TGTGCCAGCAGCCATGGAGTTGTAGATACGCAGTATTTT
cdr3_aa: CASSHGVVDTQYF

j_call: TRBJ2-5
clone_size: -
d_call: TRBD1
v_call: TRBV24-1
cdr3_nt: TGTGCCACCAGTGATCCCGGGACAGGGCAAGAGACCCAGTACTTC
cdr3_aa: CATSDPGTGQETQYF

j_call: TRBJ2-7
clone_size: -
d_call: -
v_call: TRBV19
cdr3_nt: TGTGCCAGTAGTATAGGCACTTCCTACGAGCAGTACTTC
cdr3_aa: CASSIGTSYEQYF

j_call: TRBJ1-1
clone_size: -
d_call: -
v_call: TRBV5-1
cdr3_nt: TGCGCCAGCAGCTCCAGGGACTTCGGGGGGACTGAAGCTTTCTTT
cdr3_aa: CASSSRDFGGTEAFF

j_call: TRBJ1-5
clone_size: -
d_call: -
v_call: TRBV2
cdr3_nt: TGTGCCAGCAGTAACAGGGTGGGCAATCAGCCCCAGCATTTT
cdr3_aa: CASSNRVGNQPQHF

j_call: TRBJ1-5
clone_size: -
d_call: -
v_call: TRBV19
cdr3_nt: TGTGCCAGTAGATCTGGACAGACTTATAGCAATCAGCCCCAGCATTTT
cdr3_aa: CASRSGQTYSNQPQHF

j_call: TRBJ2-3
clone_size: -
d_call: -
v_call: TRBV27
cdr3_nt: TGTGCCAGCAGCTACCTTAGCACAGATACGCAGTATTTT
cdr3_aa: CASSYLSTDTQYF

j_call: TRBJ1-4
clone_size: -
d_call: TRBD1
v_call: TRBV30
cdr3_nt: TGTGCCTGGAGTAGACCGGGACAGCAGGAAAAACTGTTTTTT
cdr3_aa: CAWSRPGQQEKLFF

j_call: TRBJ2-2
clone_size: -
d_call: -
v_call: TRBV7-2
cdr3_nt: TGTGCCAGCAGCTTACGAGGAACCGGGGAGCTGTTTTTT
cdr3_aa: CASSLRGTGELFF

j_call: TRBJ1-2
clone_size: -
d_call: TRBD1
v_call: TRBV10-3
cdr3_nt: TGTGCCATCAGCCGGACAGGGAACTATGGCTACACCTTC
cdr3_aa: CAISRTGNYGYTF

j_call: TRBJ2-7
clone_size: -
d_call: -
v_call: TRBV28
cdr3_nt: TGTGCCAGCAGTTTATTTAGCAGTGCCCCCACCGAGCAGTACTTC
cdr3_aa: CASSLFSSAPTEQYF

j_call: TRBJ2-7
clone_size: -
d_call: -
v_call: TRBV20-1
cdr3_nt: TGCAGTGCTAGGGGGAGCGAGCAGTACTTC
cdr3_aa: CSARGSEQYF

j_call: TRBJ1-1
clone_size: few
d_call: TRBD1
v_call: TRBV5-6
cdr3_nt: TGTGCCAGCAGCAGGGGACAGGGGTTCTACGCTGAAGCTTTCTTT
cdr3_aa: CASSRGQGFYAEAFF

j_call: TRBJ2-3
clone_size: -
d_call: -
v_call: TRBV6-2/TRBV6-3
cdr3_nt: TGTGCCAGCAGTCTACCCGGGACTTGGGAGCAGTATTTT
cdr3_aa: CASSLPGTWEQYF

j_call: TRBJ1-2
clone_size: -
d_call: -
v_call: TRBV18
cdr3_nt: TGTGCCAGCTCATCAGAGACAGTTAACTATGGCTACACCTTC
cdr3_aa: CASSSETVNYGYTF

j_call: TRBJ2-7
clone_size: -
d_call: -
v_call: TRBV6-5
cdr3_nt: TGTGCCAGCAGTTACTCGGTAGCCCAGAGCTCCTACGAGCAGTACTTC
cdr3_aa: CASSYSVAQSSYEQYF

j_call: TRBJ2-2
clone_size: -
d_call: -
v_call: TRBV2
cdr3_nt: TGTGCCAGCAGTGTACAGGGCCTGGACACCGGGGAGCTGTTTTTT
cdr3_aa: CASSVQGLDTGELFF

j_call: TRBJ2-1
clone_size: -
d_call: TRBD2
v_call: TRBV19
cdr3_nt: TGTGCCAGTAGACCCGGGACTAGCCGTAATGAGCAGTTCTTC
cdr3_aa: CASRPGTSRNEQFF

j_call: TRBJ1-3
clone_size: -
d_call: TRBD1
v_call: TRBV19
cdr3_nt: TGTGCCACCACAGGGGACGGGATCTCTGGAAACACCATATATTTT
cdr3_aa: CATTGDGISGNTIYF

j_call: TRBJ2-5
clone_size: -
d_call: TRBD2
v_call: TRBV5-6
cdr3_nt: TGTGCCAGCAGCTTGGGACTAGCGGTCCAAGAGACCCAGTACTTC
cdr3_aa: CASSLGLAVQETQYF

j_call: TRBJ2-2
clone_size: once
d_call: TRBD2
v_call: TRBV5-8
cdr3_nt: TGTGCCAGTACAAGGGAGGGCCCGGTCACCGGGGAGCTGTTTTTT
cdr3_aa: CASTREGPVTGELFF

j_call: TRBJ2-3
clone_size: -
d_call: TRBD2
v_call: TRBV5-4
cdr3_nt: TGTGCCAGCAGCGCGGGACTAGCGGGGGGGCCTAGCACAGATACGCAGTATTTT
cdr3_aa: CASSAGLAGGPSTDTQYF

j_call: TRBJ2-2
clone_size: once
d_call: -
v_call: TRBV6-2/TRBV6-3
cdr3_nt: TGTGCCAGCAGTTACGACGTTAGCAACACCGGGGAGCTGTTTTTT
cdr3_aa: CASSYDVSNTGELFF

j_call: TRBJ2-7
clone_size: -
d_call: -
v_call: TRBV27
cdr3_nt: TGTGCCAGCAGTTTAAGAGAAGGGGGGGGCGGCCACGAGCAGTACTTC
cdr3_aa: CASSLREGGGGHEQYF

j_call: TRBJ2-1
clone_size: -
d_call: -
v_call: TRBV14
cdr3_nt: TGTGCCAGCAGCCAAGAGAAGGGGATGGTCAATGAGCAGTTCTTC
cdr3_aa: CASSQEKGMVNEQFF

j_call: TRBJ1-5
clone_size: -
d_call: -
v_call: TRBV30
cdr3_nt: TGTGCCTGGAGTCGGTTCCAGGGGCAGCCCCAGCATTTT
cdr3_aa: CAWSRFQGQPQHF

j_call: TRBJ2-1
clone_size: -
d_call: TRBD2
v_call: TRBV28
cdr3_nt: TGTGCCAGCAACCCGGCGGGGGGCCAGCCAGACCAGCAGTTCTTC
cdr3_aa: CASNPAGGQPDQQFF

j_call: TRBJ2-1
clone_size: -
d_call: TRBD2
v_call: TRBV10-3
cdr3_nt: TGTGCCATCAGTGTCGCTAGCGGAACCTACAATGAGCAGTTCTTC
cdr3_aa: CAISVASGTYNEQFF

j_call: TRBJ1-6
clone_size: -
d_call: -
v_call: TRBV4-1
cdr3_nt: TGCGCCAGCAGCCAAGCGATCTATCTGCCCCTCCACTTT
cdr3_aa: CASSQAIYLPLHF

j_call: TRBJ1-1
clone_size: -
d_call: TRBD1
v_call: TRBV27
cdr3_nt: TGTGCCAGCAGTGGAATGACAGGGCGGGGCTTAGCTTTCTTT
cdr3_aa: CASSGMTGRGLAFF

j_call: TRBJ2-1
clone_size: -
d_call: -
v_call: TRBV12-3/TRBV12-4
cdr3_nt: TGTGCCAGCACCCGGGACACCCTGGGGGAGCAGTTCTTC
cdr3_aa: CASTRDTLGEQFF

j_call: TRBJ1-3
clone_size: -
d_call: -
v_call: TRBV7-2
cdr3_nt: TGTGCCAGCAGCTTAGCGACGTCCCGCGGCTCTGGAAACACCATATATTTT
cdr3_aa: CASSLATSRGSGNTIYF